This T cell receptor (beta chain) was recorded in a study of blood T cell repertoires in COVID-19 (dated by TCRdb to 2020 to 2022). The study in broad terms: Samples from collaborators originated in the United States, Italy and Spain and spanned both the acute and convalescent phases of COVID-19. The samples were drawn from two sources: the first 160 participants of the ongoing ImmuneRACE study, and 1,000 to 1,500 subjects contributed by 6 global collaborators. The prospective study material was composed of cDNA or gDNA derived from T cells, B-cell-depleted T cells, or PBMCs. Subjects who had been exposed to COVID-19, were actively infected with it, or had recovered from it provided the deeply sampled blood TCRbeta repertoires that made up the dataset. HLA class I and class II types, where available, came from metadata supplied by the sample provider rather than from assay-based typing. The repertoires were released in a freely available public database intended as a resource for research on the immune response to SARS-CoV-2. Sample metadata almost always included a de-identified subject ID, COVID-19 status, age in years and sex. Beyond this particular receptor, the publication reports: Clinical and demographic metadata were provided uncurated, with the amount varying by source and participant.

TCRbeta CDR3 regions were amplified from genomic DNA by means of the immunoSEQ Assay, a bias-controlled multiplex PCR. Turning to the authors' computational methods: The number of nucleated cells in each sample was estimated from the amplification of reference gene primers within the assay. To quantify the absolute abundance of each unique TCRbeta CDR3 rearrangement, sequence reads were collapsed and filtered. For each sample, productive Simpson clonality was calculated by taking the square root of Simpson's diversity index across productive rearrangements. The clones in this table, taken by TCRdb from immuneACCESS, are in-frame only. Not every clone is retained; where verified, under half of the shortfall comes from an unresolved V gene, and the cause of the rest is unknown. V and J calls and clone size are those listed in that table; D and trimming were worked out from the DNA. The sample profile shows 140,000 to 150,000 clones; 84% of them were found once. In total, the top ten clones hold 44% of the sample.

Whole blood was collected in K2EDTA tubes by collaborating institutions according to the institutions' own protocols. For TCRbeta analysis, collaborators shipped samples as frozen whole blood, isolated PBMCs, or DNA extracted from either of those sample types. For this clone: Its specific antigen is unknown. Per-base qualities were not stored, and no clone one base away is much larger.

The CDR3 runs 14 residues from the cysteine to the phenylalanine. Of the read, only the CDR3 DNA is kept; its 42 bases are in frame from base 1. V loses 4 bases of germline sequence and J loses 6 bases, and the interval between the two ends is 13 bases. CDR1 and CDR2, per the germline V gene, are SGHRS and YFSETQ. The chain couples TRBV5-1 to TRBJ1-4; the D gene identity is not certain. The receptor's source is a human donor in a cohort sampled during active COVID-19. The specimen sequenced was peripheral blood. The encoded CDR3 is CASSPSTVHEKLFF. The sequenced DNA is TGCGCCAGCAGCCCGAGCACGGTCCATGAAAAACTGTTTTTT.